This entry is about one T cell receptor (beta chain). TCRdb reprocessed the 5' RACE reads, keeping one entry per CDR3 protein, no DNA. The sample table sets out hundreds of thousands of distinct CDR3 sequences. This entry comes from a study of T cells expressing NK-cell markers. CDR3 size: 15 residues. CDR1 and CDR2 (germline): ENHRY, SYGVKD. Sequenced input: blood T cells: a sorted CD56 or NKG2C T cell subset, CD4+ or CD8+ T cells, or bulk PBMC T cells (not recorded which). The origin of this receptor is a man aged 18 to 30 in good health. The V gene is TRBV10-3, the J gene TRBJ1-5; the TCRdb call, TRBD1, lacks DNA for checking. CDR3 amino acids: CAISDQGQGRQPQHF.